The table lists the clone carrying this TCR beta chain with many counts. The antigen is not known. The sample belongs to a study of spatial heterogeneity in lung cancer. Study-level results: There were more appearances of ubiquitous expanded tumor TCRs in blood at resection than at follow-up.

Time point indicated: sample taken at primary tumor resection. From tumor, nontumor lung or frozen PBMC, whole RNA was taken unsorted for sequencing. Samples came from 65 to 75 TRACERx patients with untreated early-stage lung cancer. The library protocol tagged each TCR cDNA with a unique molecular identifier. TCRdb called the 5' RACE reads again in MiXCR, with one record for every CDR3 protein. The profile shows tens of thousands of distinct CDR3 sequences, 6% to 9% of them singletons. The CDR3 has 14 residues. CDR1 SGDLS and CDR2 YYNGEE come from the germline V gene. V was pared by 6 bases and J by 2 bases, with 11 bases between.

This chain joins TRBV9 and TRBJ2-2, with D unclear. The clonotype was recovered from a female donor with early-stage non-small cell lung cancer. The input for sequencing was PBMCs, taken at surgery. CDR3: CASTPGFNTGELFF. Written as DNA, the CDR3 is TGTGCCAGCACCCCTGGGTTTAACACCGGGGAGCTGTTTTTT.